The 19 T cell receptor beta chains below come from one sample, sequenced in a study of shared clonotypes between healthy human individuals. Generated by immunoSEQ multiplex PCR, the TCRdb table keeps only in-frame clones and is missing some. The sample has roughly 2 million clones, around 95% seen once. Sequenced sample: naive CD4+ T cells sorted from blood. Subset: CD45RA+ positively selected. These receptors all come from a man aged 18 to 35 in good health.

This clone was found once. The rearrangement joins TRBV7-2 to TRBJ2-1, with TRBD2 as a possible D gene (6 bases). This CDR3 is built from 14 residues. The V end lost 7 bases, the J end lost 7 bases, and 17 bases lay between the germline ends. The germline V gene encodes CDR1 SGHTA and CDR2 FQGNSA. DNA for the CDR3: TGTGCCAGCAACAGTTTTTCGGGAGAGAATGAGCAGTTCTTC. Protein product: CASNSFSGENEQFF. Full variable domain (rest looked up from reference TRBV7-2 and TRBJ2-1): GAGVSQSPSNKVTEKGKDVELRCDPISGHTALYWYRQSLGQGLEFLIYFQGNSAPDKSGLPSDRFSAERTGGSVSTLTIQRTQQEDSAVYLCASNSFSGENEQFFGPGTRLTVL.

The chain joins TRBV10-3 to TRBJ2-7, with D tentatively TRBD2 (5 bases). Between the trimmed V and J ends, which lost 5 bases and 5 bases, there was a span of 7 bases. The germline V gene has CDR1 ENHRY and CDR2 SYGVKD. The CDR3 spans 11 residues. The chain's CDR3 is CAISRGDEQYF. In DNA form, the CDR3 reads TGTGCCATCAGTCGGGGAGACGAGCAGTACTTC.

For the CDR3, the DNA is TGTGCCAGCACAACGTTGGAGGCGACCGGGGAGCTGTTTTTT. This gives the protein CASTTLEATGELFF. The V call is TRBV7-6, the J call TRBJ2-2; a possible D gene is TRBD2 (5 bases). V was shortened by 7 bases and J by 5 bases, with 14 bases between the two germline ends. This CDR3 is 14 amino acids long. Germline V lookup: CDR1 SGHVS, CDR2 FNYEAQ.

This clone showed up just once. The chain uses TRBV6-1 and TRBJ1-5; D remains ambiguous. CDR3 size: 16 residues. Germline V gene sequence: CDR1 MNHNS, CDR2 SASEGT. Trimming took 0 bases from V and 6 from J, leaving 15 bases between them. The CDR3, as DNA: TGTGCCAGCAGTGAAGCGATCTCCGTTAGTGGTCAGCCCCAGCATTTT. Protein product: CASSEAISVSGQPQHF.

This chain links TRBV7-2 with TRBJ2-7; D not certain. The CDR3 runs 13 residues. Trimming shortened V by 1 base and J by 6 bases, and 10 bases separated the two germline ends. Germline CDR1 and CDR2: SGHTA and FQGNSA. CDR3 region: CASSLVGFSEQYF. The CDR3, as DNA: TGTGCCAGCAGCTTAGTAGGTTTTTCCGAGCAGTACTTC.

The chain carries TRBV19 and TRBJ1-2; 9 bases align to TRBD1. Trimming cost V 2 bases and J 8 bases; bases outside gene matches: 6. Germline CDR1 reads LNHDA; CDR2 reads SQIVND (reference sequence). The CDR3 has 14 residues. CDR3 loop: CASSIPGTGRGYTF. CDR3 in DNA: TGTGCCAGTAGTATACCCGGGACAGGGAGAGGCTACACCTTC.

The chain carries TRBV21-1 and TRBJ1-2. TRBV21-1 is described as a pseudogene. The CDR3 contains 18 residues. CDR3 DNA sequence: TGTGCCAGCAGCTCACGAGAGGCAGGATTAAAGTTAGTCTATGGCTACACCTTC. Its translation: CASSSREAGLKLVYGYTF.

This sequence joins TRBV4-3 and TRBJ1-4; weak D call: TRBD1 (6 bases). The V and J ends lost 1 base and 4 bases respectively, with 16 bases between them. Germline lookup yields CDR1 LGHNA and CDR2 YSLEER. CDR3 length: 17 amino acids. The CDR3 DNA reads TGCGCCAGCAGCCAAGTGGGCAGGGGAGGGGGTAATGAAAAACTGTTTTTT. Protein sequence: CASSQVGRGGGNEKLFF.

As DNA, the CDR3 is TGCGCCAGCAGCTTGGGAGACATGAGCACAGATACGCAGTATTTT. As protein: CASSLGDMSTDTQYF. The chain employs TRBV5-1 and TRBJ2-3; no reliable D call. The germline V gene has CDR1 SGHRS and CDR2 YFSETQ. The CDR3 contains 15 residues. Trimming took off 0 bases at V and 0 bases at J, with 8 bases between the two ends.

The rearrangement uses TRBV5-1 and TRBJ2-3; 7 bases align to TRBD1. Trimming at V came to 0 bases and at J to 5 bases, leaving 3 bases not matched to a gene. The CDR3 is 14 residues long. The germline V gene encodes CDR1 SGHRS and CDR2 YFSETQ. In nucleotides, the CDR3 is TGCGCCAGCAGCTTGGAGAGGGGGCGAGATACGCAGTATTTT. Translating gives CASSLERGRDTQYF.

This sequence joins TRBV19 and TRBJ1-2; D is perhaps TRBD1 (6 bases). V gave up 10 bases and J gave up 2 bases, with 11 bases separating them. Germline values: CDR1 LNHDA, CDR2 SQIVND (reference sequence). This CDR3 region has 12 residues. This chain's CDR3 is CAIQDRNYGYTF. The DNA of the CDR3 is TGTGCCATCCAGGACAGAAACTATGGCTACACCTTC.

The genes are TRBV6-5 and TRBJ2-7; the D gene is possibly TRBD2 (8 bases). Trimming stripped 8 bases from V and 2 bases from J, with 16 bases between. The CDR3 is made up of 14 amino acids. CDR1 is MNHEY and CDR2 is SVGAGI in the germline V gene. This CDR3 is CASPREGAAYEQYF. The CDR3 coding sequence is TGTGCCAGCCCTCGGGAGGGGGCAGCCTACGAGCAGTACTTC.

The CDR3 reads CASSRAGREKLFF. CDR3 sequence (DNA): TGTGCCAGCAGCAGGGCCGGGCGGGAAAAACTGTTTTTT. The chain links TRBV5-4 to TRBJ1-4; the D is unclear. There are 13 residues in the CDR3. V dropped 4 bases and J dropped 8 bases, with 12 bases sitting between them. CDR1 SGHNT and CDR2 YYREEE come from the germline V gene (reference sequence).

A word on this clone: This sample includes further DNA sequences coding for the same CDR3. The CDR3, as DNA: TGTGCCAGCTCACCAGGCAGAAACAACTATGGCTACACCTTC. It codes for CASSPGRNNYGYTF. This rearrangement joins TRBV18 to TRBJ1-2, with D hard to call. The length of the CDR3 is 14 residues. Germline V gene data show CDR1 as KGHSH and CDR2 as LQKENI. V lost 2 bases and J 2 bases, leaving 9 bases between the germline ends.

This clone showed up just once. The chain uses TRBV27 and TRBJ1-5; D gene uncertain. Trimming stripped 8 bases from V and 4 bases from J, with 12 bases between. The CDR3 is 13 amino acids. CDR1 and CDR2 from the germline V gene are MNHEY and SMNVEV (reference sequence). This chain's CDR3 is CASRLGVNQPQHF. The CDR3 DNA is TGTGCCAGCCGACTCGGGGTAAATCAGCCCCAGCATTTT.

The chain joins TRBV9 to TRBJ1-5; D is uncertain. Trimming left V 4 bases short and J 5 bases short, with 10 bases between. This CDR3 comprises 13 residues. Germline CDR1 reads SGDLS; CDR2 reads YYNGEE. For the CDR3, the DNA is TGTGCCAGCAGCCCCAGGTCCGATCAGCCCCAGCATTTT. As protein: CASSPRSDQPQHF.

The rearrangement joins TRBV19 to TRBJ2-1; 14 bases map to TRBD2. The CDR3 sequence is 17 residues long. Germline loops: CDR1 LNHDA, CDR2 SQIVND (reference sequence). With V trimmed by 5 bases and J by 5 bases, 8 bases remained unmatched. The CDR3 spells CASSPSPGLAGDNEQFF. The CDR3 DNA is TGTGCCAGTAGTCCCTCCCCGGGACTAGCGGGGGACAATGAGCAGTTCTTC.

The chain uses TRBV19 and TRBJ1-1, with D unclear. Germline CDR1 reads LNHDA; CDR2 reads SQIVND (reference sequence). This CDR3 is built from 11 residues. The germline V and J ends were trimmed by 6 bases and 8 bases, with 10 bases remaining between them. The CDR3 region has the DNA TGTGCCAGTAGCTTTCGCCTAGAAGCTTTCTTT. As protein: CASSFRLEAFF.

The CDR3 coding sequence is TGTGCCAGCAGTCTAGGTCCGGACAGGGCCGGGGAGCTGTTTTTT. Protein sequence: CASSLGPDRAGELFF. The chain employs TRBV7-2 and TRBJ2-2, with 8 bases fitting TRBD1. The CDR3 covers 15 residues. The V and J ends lost 6 bases and 6 bases, in that order; junction bases with no gene match: 9. In germline, CDR1 is SGHTA, CDR2 FQGNSA.